This T cell receptor (beta chain) was observed in a study of long-term antiretroviral therapy in people with HIV. General study findings and limits: Although diversity increased after ART, it remained lower than in transplant donor controls.

At survey level, the immunoSEQ assay was run in its v3.0 version. Libraries were prepared by immunoSEQ multiplex PCR; TCRdb keeps only in-frame clonotypes and omits some of them. The data show roughly 20,000 clones, with just over 85% seen just once and 6% to 8.5% held by the top ten. Of note for this clone: Its matching antigen is unknown.

This TCR was sampled from a woman aged 30 to 39 with HIV. The starting material was unsorted PBMCs, obtained 1.8 years before starting antiretroviral therapy.

Written as DNA, the CDR3 is TGTGCCAGTAGTCTGGGACTAGCGGGCCCTGTAACGAACACCGGGGAGCTGTTTTTT. This translates into CASSLGLAGPVTNTGELFF. The chain couples TRBV19 to TRBJ2-2, with 12 bases aligning to TRBD2. The CDR3 covers 19 residues. Germline CDR1 and CDR2: LNHDA and SQIVND (reference sequence). The V segment lost 5 bases and the J segment 0 bases; nucleotides outside the gene matches: 10.